This TCR beta chain is from a study of identifying expanded T cells in peripheral blood. Healthy donors had no documented immune events, such as infections, while sampled. The junction had 0 bases not matched to a gene; V was cut back by 0 bases and J by 3 bases. The CDR3 has 14 residues. Germline CDR1 is MNHNY and CDR2 is SVGAGI (reference sequence). This clone was observed many times. Assay: immunoSEQ multiplex PCR; the TCRdb copy retains only in-frame clones and omits some. Of about 78,000 clones listed, almost 85% are singletons. V is TRBV6-6 and J is TRBJ2-7, with TRBD1 matching 9 bases. The source of this sequence is a person aged 18 to 70 in good health. Sequenced sample: blood. CDR3 region: CASSYSGQGYEQYF. The CDR3 nucleotides read TGTGCCAGCAGTTACTCGGGACAGGGCTACGAGCAGTACTTC.